What follows describes a single T cell receptor (beta chain). The repertoire was sequenced with immunoSEQ multiplex PCR; TCRdb's copy has only in-frame clones and lacks some. The sample consists of 140,000 or so clones, roughly 85% of them appearing once. This sample is drawn from a study of blood T cell repertoires in COVID-19. The V end lost 5 bases, the J end lost 1 base, and 11 bases lay between the germline ends. The CDR3 contains 14 residues. Germline V gene lookup returns CDR1 MNHEY and CDR2 SVGEGT. The chain combines TRBV6-2 or TRBV6-3 with TRBJ2-5, with D possibly matching TRBD1 (5 bases). The sample taken for sequencing was peripheral blood. This receptor was identified in a human donor with acute or convalescent COVID-19. The donor label of this sample is uncertain. The CDR3 DNA sequence: TGTGCCAGCAGTATGGGGCGGAGCCAAGAGACCCAGTACTTC. Protein sequence: CASSMGRSQETQYF.